Listed below are T cell receptor beta chains from one sample, sequenced in a study of blood T cell repertoires in COVID-19. Sequencing was performed with immunoSEQ multiplex PCR; in TCRdb, only in-frame clones are kept and a portion is missing. The table shows under 150,000 clones, with 85% to 90% occurring only once. The sequenced material came from peripheral blood. These receptors were taken from a woman in her thirties or forties with acute or convalescent COVID-19. Each CDR3 is given with its conserved first and last residue. Fields, in order: clone size, D gene, V gene, J gene, CDR3 protein, CDR3 DNA. A D gene is named only where the DNA matches it firmly. Clone size, where shown, is once, few, many, or a class for clones that have expanded.

>once|TRBD1|TRBV28|TRBJ1-5
CASSTGGVYNQPQHF
TGTGCCAGCAGTACAGGGGGCGTATACAATCAGCCCCAGCATTTT
>NA|NA|TRBV6-5|TRBJ2-6
CASSSGPGANVLTF
TGTGCCAGCAGTTCAGGGCCAGGGGCCAACGTCCTGACTTTC
>few|TRBD2|TRBV18|TRBJ2-7
CASSLYSGRGSYEQYF
TGTGCCAGCTCTCTTTATAGCGGGAGGGGTTCCTACGAGCAGTACTTC
>NA|NA|TRBV28|TRBJ2-1
CASSFESVNEQFF
TGTGCCAGCAGTTTCGAGAGCGTCAATGAGCAGTTCTTC
>NA|TRBD2|TRBV4-1|TRBJ2-3
CASSRLGLVQDTQYF
TGCGCCAGCAGCCGGCTAGGACTAGTTCAAGATACGCAGTATTTT
>NA|NA|TRBV30|TRBJ1-1
CAWRTDTEAFF
TGTGCCTGGAGGACAGATACTGAAGCTTTCTTT
>NA|NA|TRBV9|TRBJ2-2
CASSVGHTGELFF
TGTGCCAGCAGCGTTGGACATACCGGGGAGCTGTTTTTT
>NA|TRBD2|TRBV3-1/TRBV3-2|TRBJ2-7
CASSQAAGLAGGPMEYF
TGTGCCAGCAGCCAGGCTGCGGGACTAGCGGGAGGGCCAATGGAGTACTTC
>NA|NA|TRBV25-1|TRBJ1-5
CASRSRGGREHQPQHF
TGTGCCAGCCGCTCGCGGGGTGGGAGGGAGCACCAGCCCCAGCATTTT
>once|TRBD2|TRBV7-3|TRBJ2-2
CASSLKGASGRAPNTGELFF
TGTGCCAGCAGCTTAAAGGGAGCTAGCGGGAGAGCCCCCAACACCGGGGAGCTGTTTTTT
>NA|TRBD1|TRBV18|TRBJ2-2
CASSPGTGENTGELFF
TGTGCCAGCTCACCGGGGACAGGGGAGAACACCGGGGAGCTGTTTTTT
>NA|TRBD1|TRBV7-2|TRBJ1-2
CASSTSGQGYYGYTF
TGTGCCAGCAGCACCTCGGGACAGGGATACTATGGCTACACCTTC
>NA|NA|TRBV2|TRBJ2-5
CARSFRETQYF
TGTGCCAGGTCATTTCGGGAGACCCAGTACTTC